These 25 T cell receptor beta chains originate from one sample sequenced in a study of early T cells in non-severe SARS-CoV-2 infection. One entry per CDR3 protein results from TCRdb running MiXCR on the 5' RACE reads. Of 54,000 or so distinct CDR3 sequences listed, around 12% are singletons. Sequencing was carried out using whole blood. These receptors were obtained from an adult who was a healthcare worker with PCR-confirmed SARS-CoV-2 infection or an uninfected control (not recorded which).

This clonotype was seen repeatedly, ten times or more. The chain couples TRBV5-1 to TRBJ1-1, with TRBD1 matching over 8 bases. Looked up from germline, CDR1 is SGHRS and CDR2 is YFSETQ. V lost 4 bases and J lost 5; bases outside the gene matches: 7. The CDR3 length is 14 residues. CDR3 DNA: TGCGCCAGCAGCACCCTGACAGGGGAGACTGAAGCTTTCTTT. Translating it yields CASSTLTGETEAFF.

This clonotype was recorded at least ten times. V and J are TRBV6-2 or TRBV6-3 and TRBJ2-3; D is perhaps TRBD1 or TRBD2 (5 bases each). This CDR3 is built from 12 residues. The germline V gene encodes CDR1 MNHEY and CDR2 SVGEGT. Trimming left V 6 bases short and J 8 bases short, with 12 bases between. This chain's CDR3 is CASRPWDGTQYF. The CDR3 DNA reads as TGTGCCAGCAGACCCTGGGACGGTACGCAGTATTTT.

This sequence joins TRBV29-1 and TRBJ2-1; D gene uncertain. Deletions cut 3 bases from V and 4 bases from J, with 7 bases between. CDR3 length: 12 amino acids. The germline V gene has CDR1 SQVTM and CDR2 ANQGSEA. The DNA for the CDR3 is TGCAGCGTTGACTCCGGGTACAATGAGCAGTTCTTC. Encoded protein: CSVDSGYNEQFF.

The V gene is TRBV30, the J gene TRBJ1-6; no clear D. Trimming took off 3 bases at V and 7 bases at J, with 10 bases between the two ends. CDR1 is GTSNPN and CDR2 is SVGIG in the germline V gene (reference sequence). The CDR3 sequence is 13 residues long. CDR3 nucleotide sequence: TGTGCCTGGAGCCGCGGCGAAAATTCACCCCTCCACTTT. Its protein is CAWSRGENSPLHF.

This clonotype was recorded many times. V gene TRBV28 combines with J gene TRBJ2-1, with 8 bases that match TRBD2. V lost 8 bases, J lost 1 base, and 7 bases stayed unmatched. The CDR3 covers 15 residues. In germline, CDR1 is MDHEN, CDR2 SYDVKM. The CDR3 nucleotides read TGTGCCAGCGGTTCCGGGGGGGTGTCCTACAATGAGCAGTTCTTC. Translation gives CASGSGGVSYNEQFF.

The chain carries TRBV10-3 and TRBJ1-5; no clear D. Germline V gene lookup returns CDR1 ENHRY and CDR2 SYGVKD. The V and J ends lost 10 bases and 1 base respectively, with 17 bases between them. The CDR3 is 15 amino acids. CDR3 sequence reads: CATRPSADSNQPQHF. In nucleotides, the CDR3 is TGTGCCACCCGACCTTCGGCGGACAGCAATCAGCCCCAGCATTTT.

The V and J genes are TRBV30 and TRBJ2-1; 8 bases match TRBD2. Germline-derived CDR1 and CDR2 are GTSNPN and SVGIG (reference sequence). The CDR3 runs 15 residues. With 2 bases clipped from V and 4 bases from J, the junction kept 7 bases outside the gene matches. The CDR3 is CAWSTGTRGYNEQFF. Here the CDR3 DNA reads TGTGCCTGGAGTACCGGGACTAGAGGTTACAATGAGCAGTTCTTC.

The V call is TRBV20-1, the J call TRBJ1-5; 10 positions match TRBD1. Germline values: CDR1 DFQATT, CDR2 SNEGSKA (reference sequence). The CDR3 has 13 amino acids. V trimming: 5 bases; J trimming: 2 bases; junction bases outside the gene matches: 0. CDR3 residues: CSAGTGGNQPQHF. DNA of the CDR3: TGCAGTGCTGGGACAGGGGGCAATCAGCCCCAGCATTTT.

This clonotype showed up many times. The genes are TRBV4-3 and TRBJ2-1; tentatively, D is TRBD2 (6 bases). The V end was cut by 5 bases, the J end by 9 bases, with 8 bases between. Germline V gives CDR1 LGHNA, CDR2 YSLEER. The CDR3 totals 11 residues. The CDR3 loop is CASSWGGEQFF. The CDR3 DNA reads as TGCGCCAGCAGCTGGGGAGGTGAGCAGTTCTTC.

This clonotype occurred a few times. The rearrangement joins TRBV5-6 to TRBJ2-7; D remains ambiguous. CDR3 length: 15 residues. The V end was cut by 6 bases, the J end by 3 bases, with 19 bases between. Germline assignment: CDR1 SGHDT and CDR2 YYEEEE. This CDR3 reads CASNPKGRHFYEQYF. CDR3 bases: TGTGCCAGCAACCCCAAGGGCAGACACTTCTACGAGCAGTACTTC.

The chain has TRBV5-4 and TRBJ1-3, with D perhaps matching TRBD1 (5 bases). The CDR3 has 15 amino acids. The V gene's germline CDR1 is SGHNT and CDR2 YYREEE (reference sequence). Between the trimmed V and J ends, which lost 0 bases and 2 bases, there was a span of 9 bases. The CDR3 nucleotides are TGTGCCAGCAGCTTGGCGGCAGGGACTGGAAACACCATATATTTT. Protein sequence: CASSLAAGTGNTIYF.

This clonotype was found many times. The J gene is TRBJ2-2, the V gene TRBV7-2; maybe TRBD1 (6 bases). The CDR3 consists of 14 residues. Trimming cost V 7 bases and J 4 bases, with 13 bases left between them. Germline values: CDR1 SGHTA, CDR2 FQGNSA. The CDR3 region is CASTLGQTTGELFF. The DNA for the CDR3 is TGTGCCAGCACCCTCGGACAGACCACCGGGGAGCTGTTTTTT.

This clonotype has ten or more counts. The chain links TRBV4-1 to TRBJ2-3, with 13 bases aligning to TRBD2. Trimming at V came to 6 bases and at J to 4 bases, leaving 1 base not matched to a gene. The germline V gene has CDR1 MGHRA and CDR2 YSYEKL. This CDR3 has 14 amino acids. This chain's CDR3 is CASRLAGGADTQYF. CDR3 sequence (DNA): TGCGCCAGCAGACTAGCGGGGGGGGCAGATACGCAGTATTTT.

The chain links TRBV7-3 to TRBJ2-4; D possibly corresponds to TRBD2 (6 bases). Germline CDR1 SGHTA, CDR2 FQGTGA. There are 15 residues in the CDR3. V was cut by 5 bases and J by 6 bases, with 17 bases left in between. This CDR3 is CASSPTAGIGNIQYF. The CDR3 DNA is TGTGCCAGCAGCCCCACCGCGGGGATAGGAAACATTCAGTACTTC. Combining the CDR3 with reference TRBV7-3 and TRBJ2-4 gives the whole variable domain GAGVSQTPSNKVTEKGKYVELRCDPISGHTALYWYRQSLGQGPEFLIYFQGTGAADDSGLPNDRFFAVRPEGSVSTLKIQRTERGDSAVYLCASSPTAGIGNIQYFGAGTRLSVL.

This rearrangement joins TRBV7-9 to TRBJ1-2; TRBD1 aligns across 7 bases. This CDR3 comprises 15 residues. Germline assignment: CDR1 SEHNR and CDR2 FQNEAQ (reference sequence). After removal of 3 bases from V and 3 bases from J, the junction contained 7 bases not matched to a gene. CDR3 protein: CASSFATGRDYGYTF. CDR3 sequence (DNA): TGTGCCAGCAGCTTTGCGACAGGGAGGGACTATGGCTACACCTTC.

CDR3 sequence reads: CSVESQITDTQYF. The CDR3 DNA is TGCAGCGTTGAATCGCAGATCACAGATACGCAGTATTTT. This sequence joins TRBV29-1 and TRBJ2-3; D gene unclear. This CDR3 has 13 amino acids. Trimming took 2 bases from V and 2 from J, leaving 8 bases between them. Germline CDR1 reads SQVTM; CDR2 reads ANQGSEA.

There are many counts of this clonotype. The chain links TRBV6-1 to TRBJ1-1; D is perhaps TRBD1 (5 bases). CDR3 length: 14 residues. Trimming took 4 bases from V and 6 from J, leaving 15 bases between them. Germline values: CDR1 MNHNS, CDR2 SASEGT. CDR3 sequence: CASSVWGNDAEAFF. CDR3 coding DNA: TGTGCCAGCAGTGTATGGGGCAATGACGCTGAAGCTTTCTTT.

The V call is TRBV5-1, the J call TRBJ2-3; D uncertain. The CDR3 has 15 amino acids. CDR1 and CDR2 from the germline V gene are SGHRS and YFSETQ. V lost 0 bases to trimming and J lost 3 bases, with 11 bases between them. This CDR3 reads CASSLVIGGTDTQYF. CDR3 coding DNA: TGCGCCAGCAGCTTGGTTATAGGCGGAACAGATACGCAGTATTTT.

This clonotype was recorded many times. The rearrangement joins TRBV7-2 to TRBJ2-1; weak D call: TRBD1 (5 bases). CDR3 length: 12 residues. V was cut by 6 bases and J by 7 bases, with 10 bases left in between. The V gene's germline CDR1 is SGHTA and CDR2 FQGNSA. This chain's CDR3 is CASSSRGNEQFF. CDR3 DNA sequence: TGTGCCAGCAGTTCTAGGGGAAATGAGCAGTTCTTC.

This clonotype has more than one count but fewer than ten. The chain combines TRBV7-8 with TRBJ2-3; perhaps TRBD2 as D (7 bases). Germline V CDR1 and CDR2: SGHVS, FQNEAQ. Trimming stripped 6 bases from V and 4 bases from J, with 14 bases between. This CDR3 spans 14 amino acids. This CDR3 is CASRHRGAPDTQYF. CDR3 DNA: TGTGCCAGCAGACACCGGGGGGCCCCAGATACGCAGTATTTT.

This clonotype was found many times. The chain carries TRBV9 and TRBJ1-4; D gene ambiguous. Trimming took off 6 bases at V and 8 bases at J, with 14 bases between the two ends. Germline V gene lookup returns CDR1 SGDLS and CDR2 YYNGEE. There are 13 residues in the CDR3. The CDR3 is CASTPGSGEKLFF. CDR3 in DNA: TGTGCCAGCACCCCCGGGAGTGGGGAAAAACTGTTTTTT.

This clonotype was observed many times. This rearrangement joins TRBV14 to TRBJ2-7; D is possibly TRBD1 (5 bases). From germline, CDR1 is SGHDN and CDR2 FVKESK. Trimming took 4 bases from V and 0 from J, leaving 10 bases between them. The CDR3 sequence is 14 residues long. For the CDR3, the DNA is TGTGCCAGCAGCCCACGACAGAGCTCCTACGAGCAGTACTTC. This encodes CASSPRQSSYEQYF. Complete variable domain (other parts from reference TRBV14 and TRBJ2-7): EAGVTQFPSHSVIEKGQTVTLRCDPISGHDNLYWYRRVMGKEIKFLLHFVKESKQDESGMPNNRFLAERTGGTYSTLKVQPAELEDSGVYFCASSPRQSSYEQYFGPGTRLTVT.

The chain links TRBV9 to TRBJ2-7, with D perhaps matching TRBD2 (5 bases). This CDR3 has 14 residues. V lost 4 bases and J 3 bases, leaving 14 bases between the germline ends. Germline V CDR1 and CDR2: SGDLS, YYNGEE. CDR3 loop: CASSLRDKNYEQYF. The CDR3 DNA reads TGTGCCAGCAGCCTCCGGGATAAGAACTACGAGCAGTACTTC.

This clonotype was seen a single time. The CDR3 sequence: CSVRHRDEQYF. In DNA form, the CDR3 reads TGCAGCGTGAGACACAGGGACGAGCAGTACTTC. V and J are TRBV29-1 and TRBJ2-7; TRBD1 might be the D (6 bases). The CDR3 totals 11 residues. Trimming stripped 6 bases from V and 5 bases from J, with 11 bases between. In germline, CDR1 is SQVTM, CDR2 ANQGSEA.

The table lists this clonotype with many counts. The V gene is TRBV11-2, the J gene TRBJ2-5; the match to TRBD1 covers 10 bases. There are 15 residues in the CDR3. The germline V gene encodes CDR1 SGHAT and CDR2 FQNNGV. V shed 5 bases, J shed 4 bases, and the junction held 7 bases outside the gene matches. The CDR3 is CASSNRDRGSETQYF. In DNA form, the CDR3 reads TGTGCCAGCAGCAATCGGGACAGGGGATCAGAGACCCAGTACTTC. The variable domain in full, with the rest retrieved from reference TRBV11-2 and TRBJ2-5, is EAGVAQSPRYKIIEKRQSVAFWCNPISGHATLYWYQQILGQGPKLLIQFQNNGVVDDSQLPKDRFSAERLKGVDSTLKIQPAKLEDSAVYLCASSNRDRGSETQYFGPGTRLLVL.